This T cell receptor (beta chain) was retrieved from a study of CD8 T cells in Susac syndrome. Reverse transcription of roughly 0.5 to 1 ug RNA was carried out with random hexamers. TCR beta CDR3 was amplified by immunoSEQ multiplex PCR. This amplification extended across 54 Vbeta and 13 Jbeta segments. TCRdb called the immunoSEQ multiplex PCR reads again in MiXCR, with one record for every CDR3 protein. The table has roughly 140,000 distinct CDR3 sequences, approximately 93% seen once. Looked up from germline, CDR1 is SGHRS and CDR2 is YFSETQ. The length of the CDR3 is 14 residues. V was clipped by 0 bases and J by 5 bases, with 12 bases between them. This clonotype was recorded once.

The source of this sequence is a human donor with multiple sclerosis. The sample consisted of CD8+ T cells from PBMCs. The V and J genes are TRBV5-1 and TRBJ2-7, with D possibly matching TRBD2 (6 bases). CDR3 in amino acids: CASSLDSGRNEQYF. For the CDR3, the DNA is TGCGCCAGCAGCTTGGATAGCGGACGGAACGAGCAGTACTTC.